The clone carrying this T cell receptor beta chain showed up just a few times. This sample was taken from a study of blood T cell repertoires in COVID-19. On the study more broadly: Samples came from the United States, Italy and Spain, spanning acute and convalescent COVID-19. T cells, B-cell-depleted T cells, or PBMCs supplied cDNA or gDNA.

This CDR3 spans 16 amino acids. The V gene lost 4 bases and the J gene lost 0 bases, with 15 bases spanning the gap. Germline V CDR1 and CDR2: SGHDN, FVKESK. As processed by the authors: Counts of nucleated cells, estimated from reference gene primer amplification, were obtained. TCRdb's copy holds only in-frame clones and misses some; the assay was immunoSEQ multiplex PCR. V and J calls and clone size follow that table, whereas D and trimming were derived from the DNA. Of over 90,000 clones listed, about 90% are singletons. The sequenced sample was peripheral blood. The chain combines TRBV14 with TRBJ1-2, with D perhaps TRBD1 (5 bases). This TCR came from a woman in her sixties with acute or convalescent COVID-19. CDR3 region: CASSPARRGTNYGYTF. The CDR3 nucleotides read TGTGCCAGCAGCCCCGCGAGGAGGGGCACTAACTATGGCTACACCTTC.